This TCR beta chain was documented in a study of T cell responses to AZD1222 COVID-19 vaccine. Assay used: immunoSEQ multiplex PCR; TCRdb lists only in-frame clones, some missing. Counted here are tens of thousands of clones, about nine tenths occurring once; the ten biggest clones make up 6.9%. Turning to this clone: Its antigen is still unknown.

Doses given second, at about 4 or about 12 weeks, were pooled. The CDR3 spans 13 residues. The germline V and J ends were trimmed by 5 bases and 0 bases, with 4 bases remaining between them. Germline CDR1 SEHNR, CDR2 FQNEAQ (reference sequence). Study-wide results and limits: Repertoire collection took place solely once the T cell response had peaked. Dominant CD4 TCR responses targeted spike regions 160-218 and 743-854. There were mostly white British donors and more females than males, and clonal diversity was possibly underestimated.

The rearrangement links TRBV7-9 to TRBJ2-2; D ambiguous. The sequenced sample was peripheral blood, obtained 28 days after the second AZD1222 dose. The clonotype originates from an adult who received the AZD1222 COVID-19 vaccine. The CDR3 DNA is TGTGCCAGCAGCATCGCGAACACCGGGGAGCTGTTTTTT. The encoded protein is CASSIANTGELFF. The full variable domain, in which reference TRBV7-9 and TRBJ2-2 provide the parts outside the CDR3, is DTGVSQNPRHKITKRGQNVTFRCDPISEHNRLYWYRQTLGQGPEFLTYFQNEAQLEKSRLLSDRFSAERPKGSFSTLEIQRTEQGDSAMYLCASSIANTGELFFGEGSRLTVL.